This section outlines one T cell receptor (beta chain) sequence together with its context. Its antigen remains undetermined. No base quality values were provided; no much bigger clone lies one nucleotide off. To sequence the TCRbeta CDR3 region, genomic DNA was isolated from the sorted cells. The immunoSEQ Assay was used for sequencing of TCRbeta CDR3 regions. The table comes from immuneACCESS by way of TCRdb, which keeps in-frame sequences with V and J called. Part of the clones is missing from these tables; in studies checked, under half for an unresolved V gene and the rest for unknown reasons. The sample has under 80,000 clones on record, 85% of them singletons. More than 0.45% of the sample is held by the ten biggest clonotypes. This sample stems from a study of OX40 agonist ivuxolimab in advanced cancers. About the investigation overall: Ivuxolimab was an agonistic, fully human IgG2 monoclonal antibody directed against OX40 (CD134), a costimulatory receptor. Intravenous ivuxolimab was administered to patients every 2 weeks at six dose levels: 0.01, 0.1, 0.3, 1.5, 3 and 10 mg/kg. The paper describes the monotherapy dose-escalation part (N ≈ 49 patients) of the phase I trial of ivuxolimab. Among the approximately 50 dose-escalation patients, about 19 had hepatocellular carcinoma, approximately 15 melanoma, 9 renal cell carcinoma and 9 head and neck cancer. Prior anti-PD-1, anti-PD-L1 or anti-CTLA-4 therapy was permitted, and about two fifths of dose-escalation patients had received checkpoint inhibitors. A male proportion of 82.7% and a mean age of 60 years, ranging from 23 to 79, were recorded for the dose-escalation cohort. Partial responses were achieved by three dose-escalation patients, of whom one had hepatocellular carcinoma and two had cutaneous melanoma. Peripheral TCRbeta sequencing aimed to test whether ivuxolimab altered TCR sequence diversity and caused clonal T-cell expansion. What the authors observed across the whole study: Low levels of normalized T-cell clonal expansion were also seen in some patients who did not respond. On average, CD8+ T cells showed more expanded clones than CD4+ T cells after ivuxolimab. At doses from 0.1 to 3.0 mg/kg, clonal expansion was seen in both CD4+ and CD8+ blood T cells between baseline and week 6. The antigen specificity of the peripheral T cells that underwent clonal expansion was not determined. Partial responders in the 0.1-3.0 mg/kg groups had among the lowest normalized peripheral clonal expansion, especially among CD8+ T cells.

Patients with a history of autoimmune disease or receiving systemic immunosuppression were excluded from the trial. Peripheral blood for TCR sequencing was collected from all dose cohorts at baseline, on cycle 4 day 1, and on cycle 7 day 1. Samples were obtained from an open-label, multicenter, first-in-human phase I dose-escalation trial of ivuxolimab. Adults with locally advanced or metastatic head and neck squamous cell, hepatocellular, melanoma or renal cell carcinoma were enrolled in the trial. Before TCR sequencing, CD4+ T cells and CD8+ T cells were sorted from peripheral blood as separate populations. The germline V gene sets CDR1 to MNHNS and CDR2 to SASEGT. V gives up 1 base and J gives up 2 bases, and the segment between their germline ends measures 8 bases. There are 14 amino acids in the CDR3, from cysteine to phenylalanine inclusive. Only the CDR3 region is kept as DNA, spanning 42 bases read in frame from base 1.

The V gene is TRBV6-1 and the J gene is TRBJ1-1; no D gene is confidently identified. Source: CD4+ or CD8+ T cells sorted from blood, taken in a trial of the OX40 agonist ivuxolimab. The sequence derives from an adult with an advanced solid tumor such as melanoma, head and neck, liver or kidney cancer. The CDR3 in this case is CASSEEGSNTEAFF. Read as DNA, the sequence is TGTGCCAGCAGTGAAGAGGGCTCTAACACTGAAGCTTTCTTT.